The 7 T cell receptor beta chains below were found in one sample sequenced in a study of blood T cell repertoires in COVID-19. TCRdb keeps only in-frame clones here, not all; method: immunoSEQ multiplex PCR. The sample shows some 150,000 clones, over 75% of them seen only once. The sample consisted of peripheral blood. The source of these receptors is a woman in her sixties or seventies with active COVID-19.

This clone was observed a single time. The rearrangement uses TRBV28 and TRBJ2-1, with D tentatively TRBD2 (6 bases). Trimming pared 2 bases from V and 12 bases from J, leaving 11 bases between. This CDR3 region has 12 residues. CDR1 MDHEN and CDR2 SYDVKM come from the germline V gene. The CDR3 here is CASSLPLGGQFF. The CDR3, as DNA: TGTGCCAGCAGTTTACCGTTGGGGGGGCAGTTCTTC.

This chain links TRBV9 with TRBJ2-5, with D possibly matching TRBD2 (6 bases). V was clipped by 0 bases and J by 10 bases, with 16 bases between them. CDR3 length: 14 residues. CDR1 and CDR2 (germline): SGDLS, YYNGEE. The CDR3 sequence: CASSVDPGGGDQYF. The CDR3 DNA follows: TGTGCCAGCAGCGTAGATCCAGGCGGAGGGGACCAGTACTTC.

The gene calls are TRBV6-2 or TRBV6-3 and TRBJ2-1; 9 nucleotides line up with TRBD2. Germline CDR1 is MNHEY and CDR2 is SVGEGT. With V trimmed by 1 base and J by 4 bases, 8 bases remained unmatched. This CDR3 is built from 17 residues. DNA of the CDR3: TGTGCCAGCAGTTACTGGGCTAGCGGGAAACTTTACAATGAGCAGTTCTTC. Translation gives CASSYWASGKLYNEQFF.

V is TRBV19 and J is TRBJ2-7; D call uncertain. This CDR3 spans 13 amino acids. Germline CDR1 and CDR2: LNHDA and SQIVND (reference sequence). Trimming removed 2 bases from V and 3 bases from J, with 8 bases in between. The DNA of the CDR3 is TGTGCCAGTAGTATATCCGCTAGCTACGAGCAGTACTTC. Protein product: CASSISASYEQYF.

J is TRBJ1-3 and V is TRBV9, with D hard to call. With 0 bases removed from V and 0 bases from J, the gap between germline ends came to 7 bases. CDR3 length equals 15 residues. From germline, CDR1 is SGDLS and CDR2 YYNGEE. The chain's CDR3 is CASSVVPSSGNTIYF. The CDR3 DNA reads as TGTGCCAGCAGCGTAGTACCGAGCTCTGGAAACACCATATATTTT. Combining the CDR3 with reference TRBV9 and TRBJ1-3 gives the whole variable domain DSGVTQTPKHLITATGQRVTLRCSPRSGDLSVYWYQQSLDQGLQFLIQYYNGEERAKGNILERFSAQQFPDLHSELNLSSLELGDSALYFCASSVVPSSGNTIYFGEGSWLTVV.

The chain combines TRBV29-1 with TRBJ2-7; possibly TRBD2 for D (6 bases). The V gene lost 5 bases and the J gene lost 5 bases, with 19 bases spanning the gap. CDR1 and CDR2 (germline): SQVTM, ANQGSEA. CDR3 size: 14 residues. The chain's CDR3 is CSVPGDSEGDEQYF. CDR3 DNA sequence: TGCAGCGTTCCTGGGGACTCGGAGGGTGACGAGCAGTACTTC.

The chain has TRBV13 and TRBJ2-1; D gene ambiguous. The CDR3 is made up of 15 amino acids. With 3 bases removed from V and 3 bases from J, the gap between germline ends came to 12 bases. Germline CDR1 is PRHDT and CDR2 is FYEKMQ (reference sequence). CDR3 nucleotides: TGTGCCAGCAGCTTCGCCCGGGTTAGCTACAATGAGCAGTTCTTC. Translation: CASSFARVSYNEQFF. The variable domain in full, with the rest retrieved from reference TRBV13 and TRBJ2-1, is AAGVIQSPRHLIKEKRETATLKCYPIPRHDTVYWYQQGPGQDPQFLISFYEKMQSDKGSIPDRFSAQQFSDYHSELNMSSLELGDSALYFCASSFARVSYNEQFFGPGTRLTVL.